This TCR beta chain was captured in a study of OX40 agonist ivuxolimab in advanced cancers. Trimming removed 8 bases at V and 2 bases at J, with 11 bases between. This CDR3 spans 13 amino acids. Germline CDR1 is MNHEY and CDR2 is SMNVEV (reference sequence). Assay used: immunoSEQ multiplex PCR; TCRdb lists only in-frame clones, some missing. The table includes about 19,000 clones, less than 90% detected once. Patients had blood sampled at baseline and again on cycle 4 day 1 and cycle 7 day 1. This sequence originates from an adult with an advanced solid tumor such as melanoma, head and neck, liver or kidney cancer. V usage is TRBV27 and J usage is TRBJ2-3; D perhaps matches TRBD2 (5 bases). The sequencing used CD4+ or CD8+ T cells sorted from blood, collected in a trial of the OX40 agonist ivuxolimab. This CDR3 reads CASGSGITDTQYF. The CDR3 DNA follows: TGTGCCAGCGGGTCGGGAATCACAGATACGCAGTATTTT.